This T cell receptor (beta chain) was found in a study of T cells in Graves' hyperthyroidism and ophthalmopathy. Notes on the study in general: In the analysis, a 13 V-J model separated ophthalmopathy from stable hyperthyroidism.

Criteria for exclusion of patients were uncontrolled infection, other autoimmune disease, pregnancy or lactation. V lost 5 bases and J lost 2, with 11 bases in between. Germline V gives CDR1 LNHDA, CDR2 SQIVND (reference sequence). This CDR3 has 14 amino acids. Researchers amplified the TCR beta CDR3 regions from RNA transcripts. HTBI primers were the set used in a first-round RT-PCR of the TCR CDR3. TCRdb used MiXCR to reprocess the multiplex PCR reads, holding one entry per CDR3 protein. The data show 690,000 or so distinct CDR3 sequences, around 20% seen once. A remark on this clonotype: What it recognizes is unknown.

The origin of this receptor is a woman aged 45-65 years with Graves' hyperthyroidism that later progressed to Graves' ophthalmopathy. The chain carries TRBV19 and TRBJ2-3; D possibly corresponds to TRBD1 (5 bases). The source material was blood. CDR3 coding DNA: TGTGCCAGTAGTCAGACAGAAGTCACAGATACGCAGTATTTT. This sequence encodes CASSQTEVTDTQYF.